This entry lists 28 T cell receptor beta chains sequenced from one sample in a study of PD-L1 blockade in urothelial cancer. The time point here: pretreatment peripheral blood. This table comes from immunoSEQ multiplex PCR, and its TCRdb copy is limited to in-frame clones, with some not included. The data hold 70,000 or so clones, with roughly 90% observed a single time. Specimen: PBMCs, collected around atezolizumab (anti-PD-L1) treatment. Every receptor here comes from a man in his sixties or seventies with urothelial cancer.

The V and J genes are TRBV5-1 and TRBJ2-5; TRBD2 might be the D (5 bases). From germline, CDR1 is SGHRS and CDR2 YFSETQ. The CDR3 length is 14 residues. Trimming removed 4 bases at V and 1 base at J, with 11 bases between. For the CDR3, the DNA is TGCGCCAGCAGCCGGACTGCCCGCCAAGAGACCCAGTACTTC. Translating it yields CASSRTARQETQYF.

The gene calls are TRBV19 and TRBJ2-7; 11 nucleotides match TRBD1. The CDR3 spans 15 residues. With V trimmed by 6 bases and J by 2 bases, 6 bases remained unmatched. Germline CDR1 and CDR2: LNHDA and SQIVND (reference sequence). The CDR3 is CASSDRDRGAYEQYF. The CDR3 DNA follows: TGTGCCAGTAGCGACCGGGACAGGGGGGCCTACGAGCAGTACTTC.

The genes are TRBV16 and TRBJ1-3; D not certain. Germline CDR1 is KGHSY and CDR2 is FQNENV. The V end lost 1 base, the J end lost 2 bases, and 12 bases lay between the germline ends. This CDR3 is 16 amino acids long. For the CDR3, the DNA is TGTGCCAGCAGCCAATTACGGGATCCTGCTGGAAACACCATATATTTT. Its translation is CASSQLRDPAGNTIYF.

CDR3 sequence reads: CASSPLPPSAVYEQYF. The DNA of the CDR3 is TGTGCCAGCTCACCATTACCTCCTAGCGCTGTCTACGAGCAGTACTTC. The chain carries TRBV18 and TRBJ2-7; D might be TRBD2 (6 bases). Germline V lookup: CDR1 KGHSH, CDR2 LQKENI. The CDR3 covers 16 residues. The V end lost 2 bases, the J end lost 3 bases, and 17 bases lay between the germline ends.

The chain uses TRBV9 and TRBJ2-5; a weak D match, TRBD2 (5 bases). Trimming shortened V by 0 bases and J by 0 bases, and 12 bases separated the two germline ends. Germline V gives CDR1 SGDLS, CDR2 YYNGEE. This CDR3 spans 16 amino acids. CDR3 protein: CASSVGPGKDQETQYF. The CDR3 nucleotides read TGTGCCAGCAGCGTAGGTCCGGGAAAAGACCAAGAGACCCAGTACTTC.

This chain links TRBV6-1 with TRBJ2-1, with 9 nucleotides matching TRBD2. The germline gives CDR1 MNHNS, CDR2 SASEGT. The V segment lost 4 bases and the J segment 12 bases; nucleotides outside the gene matches: 13. CDR3 length equals 15 residues. The CDR3 here is CASSAPRSGRNRQFF. The CDR3 DNA sequence: TGTGCCAGCAGTGCCCCCAGGAGCGGGAGGAACCGGCAGTTCTTC.

The chain combines TRBV2 with TRBJ2-4; 8 bases are a match to TRBD1. Germline trimming cut 3 bases from V and 8 bases from J; bases unmatched to any gene: 9. The CDR3 contains 15 residues. CDR1 SNHLY and CDR2 FYNNEI come from the germline V gene. CDR3 coding DNA: TGTGCCAGCAGTGACCCGCAGGGGGCGCGGGACATTCAGTACTTC. It encodes CASSDPQGARDIQYF.

The chain carries TRBV4-2 and TRBJ1-1; D gene ambiguous. V was shortened by 4 bases and J by 1 base, with 7 bases between the two germline ends. Germline values: CDR1 LGHNA, CDR2 YNFKEQ. The length of the CDR3 is 13 residues. The CDR3 nucleotides read TGTGCCAGCAGCCTTGGCGGGAACACTGAAGCTTTCTTT. Its protein is CASSLGGNTEAFF.

The V call is TRBV6-5, the J call TRBJ2-7; 7 nucleotides agree with TRBD2. The CDR3 runs 14 residues. Germline loops: CDR1 MNHEY, CDR2 SVGAGI. V lost 2 bases, J lost 6 bases, and 7 bases stayed unmatched. In DNA, the CDR3 is TGTGCCAGCAGTTACGGGTTAGCGGGCATCGAGCAGTACTTC. Translated: CASSYGLAGIEQYF.

V is TRBV5-1 and J is TRBJ2-3; 9 nucleotides match TRBD1. This CDR3 region has 16 residues. V trimming: 2 bases; J trimming: 2 bases; junction bases outside the gene matches: 6. CDR1 SGHRS and CDR2 YFSETQ come from the germline V gene. The CDR3 DNA sequence: TGCGCCAGCAGCTTAAATACAGGGGGCTCCACAGATACGCAGTATTTT. Protein: CASSLNTGGSTDTQYF.

V gene TRBV28 combines with J gene TRBJ1-2; 11 nucleotides align to TRBD1. The CDR3 has 16 residues. V lost 5 bases and J lost 5; bases outside the gene matches: 10. The germline V gene encodes CDR1 MDHEN and CDR2 SYDVKM. The CDR3 nucleotides are TGTGCCAGCAGTGCTTTCGGACAGGGGGCTTGGTATGGCTACACCTTC. Translation: CASSAFGQGAWYGYTF.

The J gene is TRBJ2-1, the V gene TRBV15; possible D gene TRBD2, 5 bases. Germline V gives CDR1 LNHNV, CDR2 YYDKDF (reference sequence). The CDR3 totals 16 residues. Trimming shortened V by 4 bases and J by 0 bases, and 13 bases separated the two germline ends. The CDR3, as DNA: TGTGCCACCAGCAACCCAGCGGCGAGCTCCTACAATGAGCAGTTCTTC. Amino acid sequence: CATSNPAASSYNEQFF.

The chain couples TRBV29-1 to TRBJ2-2, with D perhaps TRBD1 (5 bases). Germline V gene sequence: CDR1 SQVTM, CDR2 ANQGSEA. Trimming cost V 5 bases and J 3 bases, with 16 bases left between them. CDR3 length: 15 residues. CDR3 region: CSVSTPTEYTGELFF. CDR3 nucleotide sequence: TGCAGCGTTTCGACCCCGACAGAGTACACCGGGGAGCTGTTTTTT.

The V gene is TRBV15, the J gene TRBJ1-4; weak D call: TRBD1 (6 bases). Germline assignment: CDR1 LNHNV and CDR2 YYDKDF (reference sequence). Trimming removed 5 bases at V and 4 bases at J, with 11 bases between. The CDR3 runs to 14 residues. The CDR3, as DNA: TGTGCCACCAGCGGACAGCTTCGTAATGAAAAACTGTTTTTT. Encoded protein: CATSGQLRNEKLFF.

This chain links TRBV28 with TRBJ2-3; D might be TRBD2 (5 bases). Germline values: CDR1 MDHEN, CDR2 SYDVKM. The CDR3 has 14 amino acids. The CDR3 loop reads CATSGPTSTDTQYF. As DNA, the CDR3 is TGTGCTACGAGCGGACCTACTAGCACAGATACGCAGTATTTT.

This chain joins TRBV28 and TRBJ2-7; D gene uncertain. The V end was cut by 8 bases, the J end by 3 bases, with 8 bases between. The CDR3 totals 11 residues. CDR1 MDHEN and CDR2 SYDVKM come from the germline V gene. The chain's CDR3 is CASGGNYEQYF. CDR3 coding DNA: TGTGCCAGCGGCGGAAACTACGAGCAGTACTTC.

The rearrangement links TRBV28 to TRBJ2-4; D remains unclear. V was pared by 1 base and J by 1 base, with 14 bases between. Germline values: CDR1 MDHEN, CDR2 SYDVKM. This CDR3 contains 17 residues. The chain's CDR3 is CASSLSFEQLAKNIQYF. CDR3 bases: TGTGCCAGCAGTTTATCATTTGAGCAACTGGCCAAAAACATTCAGTACTTC.

The chain has TRBV6-1 and TRBJ1-2, with a possible D match to TRBD1 (5 bases). This CDR3 region has 12 residues. CDR1 MNHNS and CDR2 SASEGT come from the germline V gene. The germline V and J ends were trimmed by 7 bases and 4 bases, with 10 bases remaining between them. The CDR3 sequence is CASTRGGYGYTF. The CDR3 nucleotides are TGTGCCAGCACCCGGGGGGGCTATGGCTACACCTTC.

The table lists this clone with a count of one. The V and J genes are TRBV6-1 and TRBJ1-1; D possibly corresponds to TRBD1 (6 bases). The germline V and J ends were trimmed by 8 bases and 4 bases, with 14 bases remaining between them. Germline V gene data show CDR1 as MNHNS and CDR2 as SASEGT. This CDR3 region has 13 residues. This CDR3 reads CASHREGGTEAFF. The CDR3 bases are TGTGCCAGCCACAGGGAGGGTGGCACTGAAGCTTTCTTT.

The chain employs TRBV23-1 and TRBJ2-1; D is perhaps TRBD2 (6 bases). TRBV23-1 is treated as an ORF (open reading frame) with a function not yet certain. The length of the CDR3 is 19 residues. Trimming took off 10 bases at V and 1 base at J, with 29 bases between the two ends. The CDR3 DNA follows: TGCGCCACCGTTACCGGACGAGCGCGGGAAAACCCTTCCTACAATGAGCAGTTCTTC. Translation gives CATVTGRARENPSYNEQFF.

The J gene is TRBJ2-7, the V gene TRBV6-6; 9 bases match TRBD2. V dropped 0 bases and J dropped 2; count of bases not matched to a gene: 5. The CDR3 contains 16 residues. The germline gives CDR1 MNHNY, CDR2 SVGAGI (reference sequence). CDR3 sequence reads: CASSYSGREGPYEQYF. In nucleotides, the CDR3 is TGTGCCAGCAGTTACTCGGGGCGGGAGGGTCCCTACGAGCAGTACTTC.

J is TRBJ1-3 and V is TRBV14; D remains unclear. The V gene lost 0 bases and the J gene lost 0 bases, with 3 bases spanning the gap. Germline lookup yields CDR1 SGHDN and CDR2 FVKESK. There are 14 residues in the CDR3. The CDR3 loop reads CASSQDRSGNTIYF. The CDR3 coding sequence is TGTGCCAGCAGCCAAGACCGCTCTGGAAACACCATATATTTT.

The CDR3 sequence: CASSSQGGNIQYF. DNA for the CDR3: TGTGCCAGTAGTTCACAGGGGGGAAACATTCAGTACTTC. V and J are TRBV19 and TRBJ2-4; 8 nucleotides line up with TRBD1. The ends lost 5 bases at V and 6 bases at J; junction bases unmatched: 3. CDR3 size: 13 residues. Germline values: CDR1 LNHDA, CDR2 SQIVND (reference sequence).

The V gene is TRBV7-2, the J gene TRBJ2-2; 8 bases map to TRBD2. Germline CDR1 SGHTA, CDR2 FQGNSA. This CDR3 spans 18 amino acids. V dropped 5 bases and J dropped 1; count of bases not matched to a gene: 12. In DNA form, the CDR3 reads TGTGCCAGCAGCGGATGGGCGCGACTAGCGAGGAACACCGGGGAGCTGTTTTTT. It is translated as CASSGWARLARNTGELFF.

The CDR3 here is CASSLVSAGGYNEQFF. Written as DNA, the CDR3 is TGCGCCAGCAGCTTGGTATCGGCGGGAGGGTACAATGAGCAGTTCTTC. The chain recombines TRBV5-1 with TRBJ2-1, with TRBD2 matching 9 bases. The germline V gene encodes CDR1 SGHRS and CDR2 YFSETQ. J gave up 4 bases and V 0 bases, and 5 bases lay outside the gene matches. This CDR3 is built from 16 residues.

In regard to this clone: This sample also contains other DNA sequences that code for the same CDR3. J is TRBJ2-6 and V is TRBV29-1; the match to TRBD1 covers 8 bases. The junction had 2 bases not matched to a gene; V was cut back by 4 bases and J by 3 bases. The germline gives CDR1 SQVTM, CDR2 ANQGSEA. This CDR3 spans 14 amino acids. The CDR3 spells CSVGTGSGANVLTF. The DNA of the CDR3 is TGCAGCGTTGGGACAGGGAGTGGGGCCAACGTCCTGACTTTC.

The chain recombines TRBV27 with TRBJ2-7, with D tentatively TRBD1 (6 bases). The V end lost 6 bases, the J end lost 2 bases, and 20 bases lay between the germline ends. Germline CDR1 reads MNHEY; CDR2 reads SMNVEV (reference sequence). CDR3 length: 16 residues. The CDR3 loop reads CASSAGQLYYPYEQYF. The CDR3 coding sequence is TGTGCCAGCAGCGCAGGACAGCTATATTACCCCTACGAGCAGTACTTC.

This clone was counted a single time. The chain joins TRBV9 to TRBJ1-4; the D is unclear. The CDR3 covers 13 residues. The ends were cut back, 1 base at V and 8 bases at J, with 9 bases in the middle. From germline, CDR1 is SGDLS and CDR2 YYNGEE. CDR3 DNA sequence: TGTGCCAGCAGCGTAAGGCCCGGGGAAAAACTGTTTTTT. Its protein is CASSVRPGEKLFF.